This is a list of T cell receptor beta chains from one sample in a study of T-cell reconstitution after alpha-beta-depleted transplantation in children. TCRdb fed the PCR reads into MiXCR, producing one record per CDR3 protein. Among some 490,000 distinct CDR3 sequences listed, around 13% were seen once. Specimen: PBMCs from the stem cell graft donor, collected from the stem cell graft. The origin of the receptors is a human donor who donated a stem cell graft to a child with combined immunodeficiency. Both conserved end residues are part of each CDR3. Each record gives: clone size, D gene, J gene, V gene, CDR3 protein, CDR3 DNA. A D gene is named only where the DNA matches it firmly. Only part of the rows carry a size: once, few, many, or a class if the clone is expanded.

abundance: few; d_gene: NA; j_gene: TRBJ1-6; v_gene: TRBV15; CDR3aa: CATSRGGDTGTLSGLHF; CDR3nt: TGTGCCACCAGCAGAGGAGGGGATACAGGGACCCTTTCTGGCCTCCACTTT
abundance: NA; d_gene: NA; j_gene: TRBJ1-5; v_gene: TRBV6-5; CDR3aa: CASSYSTGRGEPQHF; CDR3nt: TGTGCCAGCAGTTACTCGACCGGGCGGGGGGAGCCCCAGCATTTT
abundance: NA; d_gene: TRBD2; j_gene: TRBJ2-3; v_gene: TRBV9; CDR3aa: CASSVEGGRGADTQYF; CDR3nt: TGTGCCAGCAGCGTAGAAGGCGGGAGGGGAGCAGATACGCAGTATTTT
abundance: many; d_gene: NA; j_gene: TRBJ1-5; v_gene: TRBV20-1; CDR3aa: CSARGDRPPRGNQPQHF; CDR3nt: TGCAGTGCTCGGGGAGACAGGCCACCGAGGGGCAATCAGCCCCAGCATTTT
abundance: NA; d_gene: TRBD1; j_gene: TRBJ1-1; v_gene: TRBV27; CDR3aa: CASTPGGENTEAFF; CDR3nt: TGTGCCAGCACCCCAGGGGGGGAGAACACTGAAGCTTTCTTT
abundance: many; d_gene: NA; j_gene: TRBJ2-3; v_gene: TRBV7-3; CDR3aa: CASSLSGGLAASTDTQYF; CDR3nt: TGTGCCAGCAGCTTATCAGGGGGGCTAGCGGCGAGCACAGATACGCAGTATTTT
abundance: NA; d_gene: NA; j_gene: TRBJ2-7; v_gene: TRBV5-1; CDR3aa: CASSLNWYEQYF; CDR3nt: TGCGCCAGCAGCTTGAATTGGTACGAGCAGTACTTC
abundance: many; d_gene: TRBD1; j_gene: TRBJ2-3; v_gene: TRBV7-9; CDR3aa: CASSSPYRGPSDTQYF; CDR3nt: TGTGCCAGCAGCTCCCCCTACAGGGGGCCGTCAGATACGCAGTATTTT
abundance: NA; d_gene: TRBD1; j_gene: TRBJ2-3; v_gene: TRBV12-3/TRBV12-4; CDR3aa: CASSSRQGSIGTQYF; CDR3nt: TGTGCCAGCAGTTCCCGACAGGGGTCAATTGGAACGCAGTATTTT
abundance: many; d_gene: NA; j_gene: TRBJ2-3; v_gene: TRBV20-1; CDR3aa: CSASRGGSTDTQYF; CDR3nt: TGCAGTGCTAGTAGGGGGGGTAGCACAGATACGCAGTATTTT
abundance: few; d_gene: NA; j_gene: TRBJ2-3; v_gene: TRBV30; CDR3aa: CAWRGDTDTQYF; CDR3nt: TGTGCCTGGAGGGGGGACACAGATACGCAGTATTTT
abundance: few; d_gene: TRBD2; j_gene: TRBJ2-1; v_gene: TRBV5-1; CDR3aa: CASSPTSGTNEQFF; CDR3nt: TGCGCCAGCAGCCCGACTAGCGGGACCAATGAGCAGTTCTTC
abundance: few; d_gene: TRBD1; j_gene: TRBJ2-5; v_gene: TRBV28; CDR3aa: CASSLSYLWGTGEETQYF; CDR3nt: TGTGCCAGCAGTTTATCTTATCTTTGGGGGACAGGGGAAGAGACCCAGTACTTC
abundance: few; d_gene: TRBD2; j_gene: TRBJ2-7; v_gene: TRBV6-2/TRBV6-3; CDR3aa: CASSYAGTISYEQYF; CDR3nt: TGTGCCAGCAGTTACGCCGGGACTATCTCCTACGAGCAGTACTTC
abundance: NA; d_gene: TRBD1; j_gene: TRBJ2-2; v_gene: TRBV25-1; CDR3aa: CASRDRGTNTGELFF; CDR3nt: TGTGCCAGCAGAGACAGGGGGACTAACACCGGGGAGCTGTTTTTT
abundance: many; d_gene: NA; j_gene: TRBJ2-7; v_gene: TRBV27; CDR3aa: CASSLEGVGPSYEQYF; CDR3nt: TGTGCCAGCAGTTTAGAGGGGGTCGGACCCTCCTACGAGCAGTACTTC
abundance: few; d_gene: TRBD1; j_gene: TRBJ1-1; v_gene: TRBV7-6; CDR3aa: CASSSVPGQGMNTEAFF; CDR3nt: TGTGCCAGCAGCTCCGTCCCGGGACAGGGGATGAACACTGAAGCTTTCTTT
abundance: few; d_gene: TRBD2; j_gene: TRBJ2-3; v_gene: TRBV7-3; CDR3aa: CASSLTPAGGTYTQYF; CDR3nt: TGTGCCAGCAGCTTAACGCCTGCGGGAGGGACGTATACGCAGTATTTT
abundance: few; d_gene: TRBD1; j_gene: TRBJ2-3; v_gene: TRBV20-1; CDR3aa: CSANPTGLTDTQYF; CDR3nt: TGCAGTGCTAACCCGACAGGGTTAACAGATACGCAGTATTTT
abundance: few; d_gene: NA; j_gene: TRBJ2-1; v_gene: TRBV12-3/TRBV12-4; CDR3aa: CASSPTPNNEQFF; CDR3nt: TGTGCCAGCAGTCCTACCCCAAACAATGAGCAGTTCTTC
abundance: many; d_gene: TRBD2; j_gene: TRBJ2-3; v_gene: TRBV12-3/TRBV12-4; CDR3aa: CASSLREGPTDTQYF; CDR3nt: TGTGCCAGCAGTTTACGGGAGGGCCCCACAGATACGCAGTATTTT
abundance: few; d_gene: TRBD2; j_gene: TRBJ2-7; v_gene: TRBV12-3/TRBV12-4; CDR3aa: CASRTSGRAHEQYF; CDR3nt: TGTGCCAGCAGAACTAGCGGGAGGGCCCACGAGCAGTACTTC
abundance: NA; d_gene: NA; j_gene: TRBJ2-2; v_gene: TRBV11-2; CDR3aa: CASSMKGGNTGELFF; CDR3nt: TGTGCCAGCAGCATGAAGGGGGGAAACACCGGGGAGCTGTTTTTT
abundance: few; d_gene: NA; j_gene: TRBJ2-3; v_gene: TRBV9; CDR3aa: CASSVEQLTDTQYF; CDR3nt: TGTGCCAGCAGCGTAGAACAGCTCACAGATACGCAGTATTTT
abundance: few; d_gene: NA; j_gene: TRBJ2-5; v_gene: TRBV4-3; CDR3aa: CASSQDPSRQETQYF; CDR3nt: TGCGCCAGCAGCCAAGATCCGTCCCGGCAAGAGACCCAGTACTTC
abundance: few; d_gene: NA; j_gene: TRBJ2-1; v_gene: TRBV7-3; CDR3aa: CASSVAPRSYNEQFF; CDR3nt: TGTGCCAGCAGCGTGGCCCCTCGCTCCTACAATGAGCAGTTCTTC
abundance: few; d_gene: TRBD2; j_gene: TRBJ2-2; v_gene: TRBV14; CDR3aa: CASRGGRGAGELFF; CDR3nt: TGTGCCAGCAGGGGCGGGAGAGGAGCCGGGGAGCTGTTTTTT
abundance: many; d_gene: TRBD2; j_gene: TRBJ2-2; v_gene: TRBV12-3/TRBV12-4; CDR3aa: CASSLGSGGHTGELFF; CDR3nt: TGTGCCAGCAGTTTGGGGAGCGGGGGGCACACCGGGGAGCTGTTTTTT
abundance: few; d_gene: NA; j_gene: TRBJ2-2; v_gene: TRBV6-1; CDR3aa: CASRLRRLTGELFF; CDR3nt: TGTGCCAGCAGACTACGCAGGTTGACCGGGGAGCTGTTTTTT
abundance: few; d_gene: TRBD2; j_gene: TRBJ2-2; v_gene: TRBV6-1; CDR3aa: CASGDRGLAVNTGELFF; CDR3nt: TGTGCCAGCGGCGACCGAGGACTAGCCGTGAACACCGGGGAGCTGTTTTTT
abundance: NA; d_gene: TRBD1; j_gene: TRBJ2-1; v_gene: TRBV12-3/TRBV12-4; CDR3aa: CASSLARDRGREQFF; CDR3nt: TGTGCCAGCAGTTTAGCGCGGGACAGGGGGCGGGAGCAGTTCTTC
abundance: NA; d_gene: NA; j_gene: TRBJ1-6; v_gene: TRBV7-9; CDR3aa: CASSLAETGSPLHF; CDR3nt: TGTGCCAGCAGCTTAGCCGAGACCGGTTCACCCCTCCACTTT
abundance: NA; d_gene: NA; j_gene: TRBJ2-1; v_gene: TRBV29-1; CDR3aa: CSVEGLQVTRQQFF; CDR3nt: TGCAGCGTTGAAGGCTTGCAGGTTACCCGTCAGCAGTTCTTC
abundance: many; d_gene: TRBD1; j_gene: TRBJ2-1; v_gene: TRBV20-1; CDR3aa: CSALPGTGSNEQFF; CDR3nt: TGCAGTGCCCTGCCCGGGACAGGGAGCAATGAGCAGTTCTTC
abundance: few; d_gene: NA; j_gene: TRBJ2-5; v_gene: TRBV7-2; CDR3aa: CASSLGWVGETQYF; CDR3nt: TGTGCCAGCAGCTTAGGGTGGGTGGGAGAGACCCAGTACTTC
abundance: NA; d_gene: TRBD2; j_gene: TRBJ2-3; v_gene: TRBV29-1; CDR3aa: CSVSLAGEFTDTQYF; CDR3nt: TGCAGCGTCTCACTAGCGGGGGAGTTCACAGATACGCAGTATTTT
abundance: many; d_gene: NA; j_gene: TRBJ2-1; v_gene: TRBV9; CDR3aa: CASSVYSDEQFF; CDR3nt: TGTGCCAGCAGCGTGTACAGCGATGAGCAGTTCTTC
abundance: NA; d_gene: TRBD2; j_gene: TRBJ2-5; v_gene: TRBV14; CDR3aa: CASSQMGEGHETQYF; CDR3nt: TGTGCCAGCAGCCAAATGGGGGAGGGCCATGAGACCCAGTACTTC
abundance: NA; d_gene: TRBD1; j_gene: TRBJ2-3; v_gene: TRBV20-1; CDR3aa: CSARGSQGASTDTQYF; CDR3nt: TGCAGTGCTAGGGGTTCACAGGGGGCAAGCACAGATACGCAGTATTTT
abundance: NA; d_gene: NA; j_gene: TRBJ2-1; v_gene: TRBV27; CDR3aa: CASRPIRPSGSFNEQFF; CDR3nt: TGTGCCAGTCGGCCTATCCGGCCATCCGGGTCGTTCAATGAGCAGTTCTTC
abundance: few; d_gene: NA; j_gene: TRBJ2-1; v_gene: TRBV7-6; CDR3aa: CASSYEVYNEQFF; CDR3nt: TGTGCCAGCAGCTACGAGGTTTACAATGAGCAGTTCTTC
abundance: many; d_gene: NA; j_gene: TRBJ2-7; v_gene: TRBV20-1; CDR3aa: CSAREASGRREQYF; CDR3nt: TGCAGTGCTAGGGAGGCCAGCGGGCGAAGGGAGCAGTACTTC
abundance: NA; d_gene: TRBD2; j_gene: TRBJ2-1; v_gene: TRBV20-1; CDR3aa: CSATQLAGETYNEQFF; CDR3nt: TGCAGTGCTACTCAGTTAGCGGGGGAAACCTACAATGAGCAGTTCTTC
abundance: few; d_gene: TRBD2; j_gene: TRBJ2-1; v_gene: TRBV7-2; CDR3aa: CASSPQAGDYNEQFF; CDR3nt: TGTGCCAGCAGCCCTCAAGCGGGAGATTACAATGAGCAGTTCTTC
abundance: many; d_gene: NA; j_gene: TRBJ1-5; v_gene: TRBV7-2; CDR3aa: CASSLGTYQPQHF; CDR3nt: TGTGCCAGCAGTCTCGGGACTTATCAGCCCCAGCATTTT
abundance: few; d_gene: TRBD2; j_gene: TRBJ2-7; v_gene: TRBV18; CDR3aa: CASSQGLGDEQYF; CDR3nt: TGTGCCAGCTCCCAAGGACTAGGAGACGAGCAGTACTTC
abundance: NA; d_gene: TRBD2; j_gene: TRBJ2-7; v_gene: TRBV9; CDR3aa: CASSPRGLVPGNEQYF; CDR3nt: TGTGCCAGCAGCCCTAGGGGACTAGTCCCTGGGAACGAGCAGTACTTC
abundance: NA; d_gene: NA; j_gene: TRBJ2-6; v_gene: TRBV5-1; CDR3aa: CASSLAGLAGSSGANVLTF; CDR3nt: TGCGCCAGCAGCTTGGCCGGGCTGGCGGGAAGCTCTGGGGCCAACGTCCTGACTTTC